The 24 T cell receptor beta chains presented below share a single source sample, sequenced in a study of cytomegalovirus exposure and HLA in healthy donors. The assay was immunoSEQ multiplex PCR, and TCRdb's table has in-frame clones only and misses some. The top ten hold roughly 9.4% of the sample, which has 120,000 to 150,000 clones, around 90% seen once. Input material: PBMCs. The source is a man younger than 35 in good health and CMV-seropositive.

The J gene is TRBJ2-1, the V gene TRBV10-3; tentatively, D is TRBD2 (5 bases). The V end lost 11 bases, the J end lost 6 bases, and 20 bases lay between the germline ends. The CDR3 covers 14 residues. Germline CDR1 ENHRY, CDR2 SYGVKD. CDR3 loop: CAARRVKEANEQFF. CDR3 bases: TGTGCCGCCCGGCGGGTGAAGGAGGCCAATGAGCAGTTCTTC.

This rearrangement joins TRBV27 to TRBJ1-1; D is unclear. With 3 bases removed from V and 4 bases from J, the gap between germline ends came to 12 bases. From germline, CDR1 is MNHEY and CDR2 SMNVEV (reference sequence). The CDR3 length is 14 residues. CDR3 sequence (DNA): TGTGCCAGCAGTTTCTCGGGGATAGGCACTGAAGCTTTCTTT. This sequence encodes CASSFSGIGTEAFF.

V is TRBV11-3 and J is TRBJ1-5; D unclear. CDR3 size: 15 residues. The germline gives CDR1 SGHNT, CDR2 YENEEA. Trimming removed 5 bases from V and 0 bases from J, with 11 bases in between. CDR3 bases: TGTGCCAGCAGCCCTAGAGGGCCTAGCAATCAGCCCCAGCATTTT. This codes for CASSPRGPSNQPQHF.

The rearrangement links TRBV14 to TRBJ1-1; 9 bases align to TRBD1. CDR3 length: 13 amino acids. Losses at the gene ends were 9 bases for V and 0 bases for J; bases not matched to a gene: 2. Germline lookup yields CDR1 SGHDN and CDR2 FVKESK. The CDR3 coding sequence is TGTGCCAGTGGACAGGGGATGAACACTGAAGCTTTCTTT. The encoded protein is CASGQGMNTEAFF.

CDR3 coding DNA: TGTGCCAGCAGCGTAGGCGGGGGACTCGGAAACACCATATATTTT. Residues: CASSVGGGLGNTIYF. The chain uses TRBV9 and TRBJ1-3; D possibly corresponds to TRBD1 (5 bases). V lost 0 bases and J 4 bases, leaving 11 bases between the germline ends. The length of the CDR3 is 15 residues. The germline gives CDR1 SGDLS, CDR2 YYNGEE.

This clone has just a few counts. The chain couples TRBV5-1 to TRBJ2-7, with no clear D. V gave up 4 bases and J gave up 1 base, with 9 bases separating them. This CDR3 comprises 13 residues. The germline V gene encodes CDR1 SGHRS and CDR2 YFSETQ. The CDR3 loop is CASSPIRSYEQYF. The CDR3 nucleotides read TGCGCCAGCAGCCCCATTAGATCCTACGAGCAGTACTTC.

The chain recombines TRBV18 with TRBJ1-2; possibly TRBD1 for D (6 bases). The germline CDR1 and CDR2 sequences are KGHSH and LQKENI. V lost 6 bases and J 0 bases, leaving 14 bases between the germline ends. This CDR3 comprises 15 residues. CDR3 sequence (DNA): TGTGCCAGCTCGGCCGGACAGAATACTAACTATGGCTACACCTTC. Its protein product is CASSAGQNTNYGYTF.

The V gene is TRBV7-2, the J gene TRBJ2-7; D is unclear. The length of the CDR3 is 12 residues. Germline lookup yields CDR1 SGHTA and CDR2 FQGNSA. With 2 bases removed from V and 1 base from J, the gap between germline ends came to 3 bases. The CDR3 DNA reads as TGTGCCAGCAGCTTACAATCCTACGAGCAGTACTTC. This gives the protein CASSLQSYEQYF.

A few counts support this clone. The chain is built from TRBV19 and TRBJ1-3; D is possibly TRBD1 (5 bases). Germline V gene lookup returns CDR1 LNHDA and CDR2 SQIVND (reference sequence). CDR3 length: 14 residues. V was clipped by 9 bases and J by 0 bases, with 12 bases between them. The CDR3 loop is CASLDQGSGNTIYF. For the CDR3, the DNA is TGTGCCAGCCTAGATCAGGGCTCTGGAAACACCATATATTTT.

The gene calls are TRBV5-4 and TRBJ1-4, with a tentative D call TRBD1 (5 bases). CDR1 and CDR2 from the germline V gene are SGHNT and YYREEE (reference sequence). The V gene lost 4 bases and the J gene lost 8 bases, with 12 bases spanning the gap. The CDR3 is 13 residues long. This chain's CDR3 is CASSLPGGEKLFF. The CDR3 bases are TGTGCCAGCAGCCTCCCGGGGGGGGAAAAACTGTTTTTT.

DNA of the CDR3: TGTGCCAGCAGACCAGGGATTGGTGGGAATGAGCAGTTCTTC. It encodes CASRPGIGGNEQFF. This rearrangement joins TRBV27 to TRBJ2-1; maybe TRBD1 (5 bases). CDR3 size: 14 residues. CDR1 MNHEY and CDR2 SMNVEV come from the germline V gene (reference sequence). V lost 6 bases and J 7 bases, leaving 16 bases between the germline ends.

This chain uses TRBV30 with TRBJ1-2, with 9 positions matching TRBD1. Trimming at V came to 2 bases and at J to 4 bases, leaving 11 bases not matched to a gene. The CDR3 runs to 16 residues. Germline values: CDR1 GTSNPN, CDR2 SVGIG (reference sequence). DNA of the CDR3: TGTGCCTGGAGTAACTTACCGGGACAGGGCCTCTATGGCTACACCTTC. Residues: CAWSNLPGQGLYGYTF.

This chain joins TRBV29-1 and TRBJ2-6; 8 nucleotides align to TRBD2. CDR3 length: 22 amino acids. The trim removed 0 bases at V and 0 bases at J, leaving 19 bases unmatched. In germline, CDR1 is SQVTM, CDR2 ANQGSEA. The CDR3 reads CSVEDRGSRGASFYSGANVLTF. DNA of the CDR3: TGCAGCGTTGAAGATCGAGGTTCGCGGGGGGCTTCGTTTTACTCTGGGGCCAACGTCCTGACTTTC.

CDR3 loop: CASSERGRTEAFF. CDR3 coding DNA: TGTGCCAGCAGTGAAAGGGGGCGGACTGAAGCTTTCTTT. This sequence joins TRBV2 and TRBJ1-1; 7 nucleotides match TRBD1. Germline V gene sequence: CDR1 SNHLY, CDR2 FYNNEI. After removal of 2 bases from V and 5 bases from J, the junction contained 2 bases not matched to a gene. CDR3 length: 13 residues. Combining the CDR3 with reference TRBV2 and TRBJ1-1 gives the whole variable domain EPEVTQTPSHQVTQMGQEVILRCVPISNHLYFYWYRQILGQKVEFLVSFYNNEISEKSEIFDDQFSVERPDGSNFTLKIRSTKLEDSAMYFCASSERGRTEAFFGQGTRLTVV.

This chain connects TRBV6-6 to TRBJ2-1; 9 bases match TRBD2. V gave up 3 bases and J gave up 4 bases; unmatched junction bases: 4. CDR3 length: 15 residues. Per germline, CDR1 MNHNY and CDR2 SVGAGI (reference sequence). The CDR3 reads CASSYRLAGYNEQFF. DNA for the CDR3: TGTGCCAGCAGTTATCGTCTAGCGGGGTACAATGAGCAGTTCTTC.

V and J are TRBV28 and TRBJ2-2; 7 bases fit TRBD1. With V trimmed by 6 bases and J by 1 base, 11 bases remained unmatched. Germline-derived CDR1 and CDR2 are MDHEN and SYDVKM. The CDR3 is made up of 17 amino acids. The CDR3 is CASSTYRGAENTGELFF. The DNA of the CDR3 is TGTGCCAGCAGCACGTACAGGGGTGCAGAGAACACCGGGGAGCTGTTTTTT.

This rearrangement joins TRBV6-6 to TRBJ2-7; 7 bases are a match to TRBD1. Trimming took 6 bases from V and 4 from J; bases not matched to a gene: 3. CDR1 and CDR2 (germline): MNHNY, SVGAGI (reference sequence). The CDR3 contains 12 residues. The DNA for the CDR3 is TGTGCCAGCAGGGAGACAGGGTACGAGCAGTACTTC. Residues: CASRETGYEQYF.

The chain combines TRBV27 with TRBJ1-1, with D perhaps TRBD1 (6 bases). The CDR3 sequence is 14 residues long. CDR1 and CDR2 from the germline V gene are MNHEY and SMNVEV (reference sequence). The V and J ends lost 5 bases and 0 bases respectively, with 10 bases between them. DNA for the CDR3: TGTGCCAGCAGTCTCCGGGACATGAACACTGAAGCTTTCTTT. Protein: CASSLRDMNTEAFF.

The V call is TRBV5-1, the J call TRBJ2-7, with TRBD1 as a possible D gene (5 bases). The CDR3 extends over 13 amino acids. With 3 bases removed from V and 5 bases from J, the gap between germline ends came to 12 bases. Per germline, CDR1 SGHRS and CDR2 YFSETQ. CDR3 sequence reads: CASSSPGSHEQYF. The DNA for the CDR3 is TGCGCCAGCAGCTCTCCAGGGTCCCACGAGCAGTACTTC.

The chain has TRBV7-9 and TRBJ2-7; no reliable D call. The V end lost 4 bases, the J end lost 1 base, and 11 bases lay between the germline ends. CDR1 is SEHNR and CDR2 is FQNEAQ in the germline V gene (reference sequence). The CDR3 contains 14 residues. Written as DNA, the CDR3 is TGTGCCAGCAGCTCCGGAGTGTTATCCTACGAGCAGTACTTC. This gives the protein CASSSGVLSYEQYF.

The chain has TRBV4-1 and TRBJ2-1; TRBD1 agrees at 9 bases. V shed 9 bases, J shed 4 bases, and the junction held 13 bases outside the gene matches. Looked up from germline, CDR1 is MGHRA and CDR2 is YSYEKL. This CDR3 is 16 amino acids long. CDR3 protein: CASPPSGTGTYNEQFF. The CDR3 DNA is TGCGCCAGTCCGCCTTCCGGGACAGGGACGTACAATGAGCAGTTCTTC.

This chain links TRBV7-9 with TRBJ2-3; 9 nucleotides match TRBD2. Trimming took 9 bases from V and 6 from J; bases not matched to a gene: 10. Germline loops: CDR1 SEHNR, CDR2 FQNEAQ (reference sequence). CDR3 length equals 14 residues. CDR3 DNA: TGTGCCAGTGGAGCGGGGGGAAGTATGGATACGCAGTATTTT. Protein product: CASGAGGSMDTQYF. The full variable domain, rest sourced from reference TRBV7-9 and TRBJ2-3, is DTGVSQNPRHKITKRGQNVTFRCDPISEHNRLYWYRQTLGQGPEFLTYFQNEAQLEKSRLLSDRFSAERPKGSFSTLEIQRTEQGDSAMYLCASGAGGSMDTQYFGPGTRLTVL.

The chain combines TRBV7-9 with TRBJ2-7; maybe TRBD2 (5 bases). The CDR3 contains 13 residues. V was cut by 4 bases and J by 0 bases, with 7 bases left in between. Germline CDR1 is SEHNR and CDR2 is FQNEAQ (reference sequence). CDR3 sequence reads: CASSSGNSYEQYF. CDR3 DNA: TGTGCCAGCAGCTCCGGGAACTCCTACGAGCAGTACTTC. The full variable domain, its missing parts supplied by reference TRBV7-9 and TRBJ2-7, is DTGVSQNPRHKITKRGQNVTFRCDPISEHNRLYWYRQTLGQGPEFLTYFQNEAQLEKSRLLSDRFSAERPKGSFSTLEIQRTEQGDSAMYLCASSSGNSYEQYFGPGTRLTVT.

V usage is TRBV19 and J usage is TRBJ1-5, with a possible D match to TRBD1 (6 bases). The germline V and J ends were trimmed by 0 bases and 0 bases, with 9 bases remaining between them. The CDR3 covers 16 residues. The germline CDR1 and CDR2 sequences are LNHDA and SQIVND (reference sequence). In nucleotides, the CDR3 is TGTGCCAGTAGTATAGACAGGGGCCTTAGCAATCAGCCCCAGCATTTT. Translation: CASSIDRGLSNQPQHF.